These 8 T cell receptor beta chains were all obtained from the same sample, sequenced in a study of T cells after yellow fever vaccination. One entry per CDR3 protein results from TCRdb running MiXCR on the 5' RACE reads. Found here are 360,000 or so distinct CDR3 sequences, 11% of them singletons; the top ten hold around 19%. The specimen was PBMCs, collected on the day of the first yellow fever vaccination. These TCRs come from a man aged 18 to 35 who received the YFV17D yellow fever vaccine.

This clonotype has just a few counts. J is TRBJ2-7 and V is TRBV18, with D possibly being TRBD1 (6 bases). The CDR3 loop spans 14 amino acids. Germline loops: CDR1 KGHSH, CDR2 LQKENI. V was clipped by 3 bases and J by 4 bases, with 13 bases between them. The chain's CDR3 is CASSPADRQYEQYV. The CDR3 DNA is TGTGCCAGCTCACCGGCGGACAGACAATACGAGCAGTACGTC.

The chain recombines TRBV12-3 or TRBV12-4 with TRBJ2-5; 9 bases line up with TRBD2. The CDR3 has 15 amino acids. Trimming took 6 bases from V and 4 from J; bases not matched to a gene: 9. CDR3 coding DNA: TGTGCCAGCAGGACGATTAGCGGGGGTTCAGAGACCCAGTACTTC. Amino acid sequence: CASRTISGGSETQYF.

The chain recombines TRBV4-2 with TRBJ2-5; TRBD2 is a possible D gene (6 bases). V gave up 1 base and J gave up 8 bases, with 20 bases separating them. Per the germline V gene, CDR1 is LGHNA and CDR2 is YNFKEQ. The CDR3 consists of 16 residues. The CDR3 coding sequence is TGTGCCAGCAGCCAAGCATTAGGGCCCGGGGGTGAAACCCAGTACTTC. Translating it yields CASSQALGPGGETQYF.

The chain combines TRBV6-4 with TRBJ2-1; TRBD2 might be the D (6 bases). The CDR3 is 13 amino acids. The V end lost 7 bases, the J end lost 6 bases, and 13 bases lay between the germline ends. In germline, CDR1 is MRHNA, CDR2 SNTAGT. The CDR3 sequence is CASTGLRGNEQFF. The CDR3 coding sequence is TGTGCCAGCACGGGACTTAGGGGCAATGAGCAGTTCTTC.

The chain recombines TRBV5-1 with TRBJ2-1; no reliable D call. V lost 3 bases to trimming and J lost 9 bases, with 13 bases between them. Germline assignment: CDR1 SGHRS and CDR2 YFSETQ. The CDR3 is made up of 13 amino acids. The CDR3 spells CASSSLVGVEQFF. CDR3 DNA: TGCGCCAGCAGCTCCCTCGTTGGAGTTGAGCAGTTCTTC.

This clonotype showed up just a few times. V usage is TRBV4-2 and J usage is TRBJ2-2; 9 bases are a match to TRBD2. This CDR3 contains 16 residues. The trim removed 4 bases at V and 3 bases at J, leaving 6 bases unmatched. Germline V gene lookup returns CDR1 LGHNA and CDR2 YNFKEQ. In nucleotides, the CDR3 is TGTGCCAGCAGCCTAAGGGTAGCGGGGGACACCGGGGAGCTGTTTTTT. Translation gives CASSLRVAGDTGELFF.

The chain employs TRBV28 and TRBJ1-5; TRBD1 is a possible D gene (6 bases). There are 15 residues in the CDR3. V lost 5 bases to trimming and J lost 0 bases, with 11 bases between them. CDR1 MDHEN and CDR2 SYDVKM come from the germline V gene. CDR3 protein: CASSPTGSSNQPQHF. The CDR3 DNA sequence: TGTGCCAGCAGTCCTACAGGGAGTAGCAATCAGCCCCAGCATTTT.

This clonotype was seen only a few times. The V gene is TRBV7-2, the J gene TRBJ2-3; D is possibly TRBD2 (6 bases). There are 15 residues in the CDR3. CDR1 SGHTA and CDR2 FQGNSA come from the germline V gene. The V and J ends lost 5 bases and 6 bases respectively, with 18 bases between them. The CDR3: CASSRGLASSDTQYF. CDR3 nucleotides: TGTGCCAGCAGCCGGGGCCTAGCGTCCTCCGATACGCAGTATTTT.